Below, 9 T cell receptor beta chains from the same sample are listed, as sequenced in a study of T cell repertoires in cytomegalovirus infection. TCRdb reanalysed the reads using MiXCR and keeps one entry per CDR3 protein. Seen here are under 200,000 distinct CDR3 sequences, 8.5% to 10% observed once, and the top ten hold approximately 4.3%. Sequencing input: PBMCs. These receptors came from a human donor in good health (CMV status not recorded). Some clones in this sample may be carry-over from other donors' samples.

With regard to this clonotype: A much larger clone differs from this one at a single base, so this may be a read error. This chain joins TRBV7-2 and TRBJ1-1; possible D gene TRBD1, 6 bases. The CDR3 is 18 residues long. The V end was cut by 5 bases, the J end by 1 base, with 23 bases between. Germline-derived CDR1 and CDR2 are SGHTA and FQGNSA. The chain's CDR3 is CASSHRGGGNSPNTEAFF. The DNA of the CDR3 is TGTGCCAGCAGCCATAGGGGGGGGGGCAACAGCCCGAACACTGAAGCTTTCTTT.

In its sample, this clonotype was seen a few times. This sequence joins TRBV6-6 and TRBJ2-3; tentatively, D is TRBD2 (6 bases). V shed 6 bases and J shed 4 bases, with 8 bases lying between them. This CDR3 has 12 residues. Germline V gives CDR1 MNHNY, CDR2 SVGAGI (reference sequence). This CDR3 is CASSRGSDTQYF. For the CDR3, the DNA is TGTGCCAGCAGCCGGGGGTCAGATACGCAGTATTTT.

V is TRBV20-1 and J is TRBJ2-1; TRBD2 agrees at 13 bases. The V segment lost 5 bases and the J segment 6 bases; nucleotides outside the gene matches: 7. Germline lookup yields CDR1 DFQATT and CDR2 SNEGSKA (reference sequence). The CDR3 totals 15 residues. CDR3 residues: CSAGTSGRASNEQFF. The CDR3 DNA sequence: TGCAGTGCTGGAACTAGCGGGAGGGCCTCCAATGAGCAGTTCTTC.

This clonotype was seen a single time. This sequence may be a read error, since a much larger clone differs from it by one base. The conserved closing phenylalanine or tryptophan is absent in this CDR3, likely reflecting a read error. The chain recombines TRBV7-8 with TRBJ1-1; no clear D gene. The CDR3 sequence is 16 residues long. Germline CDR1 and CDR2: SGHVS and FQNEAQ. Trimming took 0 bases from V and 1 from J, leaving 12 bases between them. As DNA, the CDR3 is TGTGCCAGCAGCTTAGCGCCTAGGACGGCGAACACTGAAGCTTTCTCT. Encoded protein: CASSLAPRTANTEAFS.

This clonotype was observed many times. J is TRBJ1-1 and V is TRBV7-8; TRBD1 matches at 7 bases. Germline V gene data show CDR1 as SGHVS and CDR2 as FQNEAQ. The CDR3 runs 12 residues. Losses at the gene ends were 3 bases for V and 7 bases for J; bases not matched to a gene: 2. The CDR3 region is CASSLRTGEAFF. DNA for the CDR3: TGTGCCAGCAGCTTGCGGACAGGTGAAGCTTTCTTT.

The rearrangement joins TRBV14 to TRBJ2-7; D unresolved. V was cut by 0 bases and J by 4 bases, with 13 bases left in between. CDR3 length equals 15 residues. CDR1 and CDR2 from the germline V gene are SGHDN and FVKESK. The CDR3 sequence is CASSQDRSPSYEQYF. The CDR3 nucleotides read TGTGCCAGCAGCCAAGATAGATCCCCTAGTTACGAGCAGTACTTC. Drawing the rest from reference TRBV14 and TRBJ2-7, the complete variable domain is EAGVTQFPSHSVIEKGQTVTLRCDPISGHDNLYWYRRVMGKEIKFLLHFVKESKQDESGMPNNRFLAERTGGTYSTLKVQPAELEDSGVYFCASSQDRSPSYEQYFGPGTRLTVT.

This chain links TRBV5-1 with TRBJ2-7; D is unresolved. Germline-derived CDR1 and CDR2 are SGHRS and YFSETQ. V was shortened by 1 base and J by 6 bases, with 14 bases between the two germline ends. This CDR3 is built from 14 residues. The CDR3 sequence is CASSLTQTSGEQYF. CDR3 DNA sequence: TGCGCCAGCAGCTTGACCCAGACCTCGGGCGAGCAGTACTTC.

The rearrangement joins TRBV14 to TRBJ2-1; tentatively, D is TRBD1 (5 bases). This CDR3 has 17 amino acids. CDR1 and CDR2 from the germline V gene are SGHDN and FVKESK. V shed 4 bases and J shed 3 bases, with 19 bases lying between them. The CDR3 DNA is TGTGCCAGCAGCCCGCCCCCGCCCAGGGTCAACTACAATGAGCAGTTCTTC. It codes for CASSPPPPRVNYNEQFF.

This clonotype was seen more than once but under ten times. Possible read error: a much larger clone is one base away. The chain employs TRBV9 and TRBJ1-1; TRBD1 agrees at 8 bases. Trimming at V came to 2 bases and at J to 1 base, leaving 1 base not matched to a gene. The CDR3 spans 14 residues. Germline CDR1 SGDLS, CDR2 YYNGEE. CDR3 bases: TGTGCCAGCAGCGTTGGACAGGGGAACACTGAAGCTTTCTTT. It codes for CASSVGQGNTEAFF.